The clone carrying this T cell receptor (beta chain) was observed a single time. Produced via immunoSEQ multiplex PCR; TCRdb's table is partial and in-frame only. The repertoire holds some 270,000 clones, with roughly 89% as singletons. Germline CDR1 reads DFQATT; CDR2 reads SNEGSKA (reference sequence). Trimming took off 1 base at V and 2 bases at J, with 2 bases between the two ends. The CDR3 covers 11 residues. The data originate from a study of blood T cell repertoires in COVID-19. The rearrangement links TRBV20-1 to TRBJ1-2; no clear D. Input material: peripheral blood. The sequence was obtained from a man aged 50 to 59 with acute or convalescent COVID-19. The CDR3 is CSARVNYGYTF. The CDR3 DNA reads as TGCAGTGCTAGAGTAAACTATGGCTACACCTTC.